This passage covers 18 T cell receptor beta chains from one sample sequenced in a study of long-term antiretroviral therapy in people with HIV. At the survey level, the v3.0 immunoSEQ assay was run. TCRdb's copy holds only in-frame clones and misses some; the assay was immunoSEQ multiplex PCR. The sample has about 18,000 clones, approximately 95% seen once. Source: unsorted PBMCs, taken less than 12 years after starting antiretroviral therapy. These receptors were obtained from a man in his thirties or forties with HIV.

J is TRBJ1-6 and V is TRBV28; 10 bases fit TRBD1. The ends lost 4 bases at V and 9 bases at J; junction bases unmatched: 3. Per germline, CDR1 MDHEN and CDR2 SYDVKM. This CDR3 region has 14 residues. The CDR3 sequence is CASSSGQGGSPLHF. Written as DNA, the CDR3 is TGTGCCAGCAGTTCCGGACAGGGGGGTTCACCCCTCCACTTT.

For the CDR3, the DNA is TGTGCCAGCAGCTTGCAGACAGGGGCAATGGGTCAGCCCCAGCATTTT. It yields the protein CASSLQTGAMGQPQHF. This rearrangement joins TRBV5-6 to TRBJ1-5; TRBD1 agrees at 8 bases. CDR3 size: 16 residues. CDR1 SGHDT and CDR2 YYEEEE come from the germline V gene. Trimming at V came to 1 base and at J to 6 bases, leaving 9 bases not matched to a gene. The variable domain in full, completed from reference TRBV5-6 and TRBJ1-5, reads DAGVTQSPTHLIKTRGQQVTLRCSPKSGHDTVSWYQQALGQGPQFIFQYYEEEERQRGNFPDRFSGHQFPNYSSELNVNALLLGDSALYLCASSLQTGAMGQPQHFGDGTRLSIL.

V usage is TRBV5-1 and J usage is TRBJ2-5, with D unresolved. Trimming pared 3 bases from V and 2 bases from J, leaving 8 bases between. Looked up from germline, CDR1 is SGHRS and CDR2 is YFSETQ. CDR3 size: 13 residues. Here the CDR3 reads CASSSPGQETQYF. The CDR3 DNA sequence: TGCGCCAGCAGCTCCCCGGGTCAAGAGACCCAGTACTTC.

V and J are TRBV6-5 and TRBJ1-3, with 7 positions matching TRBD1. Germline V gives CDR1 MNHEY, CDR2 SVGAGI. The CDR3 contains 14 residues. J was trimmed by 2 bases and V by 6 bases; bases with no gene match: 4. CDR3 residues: CASRDRATGNTIYF. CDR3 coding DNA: TGTGCCAGCAGAGACAGGGCCACTGGAAACACCATATATTTT.

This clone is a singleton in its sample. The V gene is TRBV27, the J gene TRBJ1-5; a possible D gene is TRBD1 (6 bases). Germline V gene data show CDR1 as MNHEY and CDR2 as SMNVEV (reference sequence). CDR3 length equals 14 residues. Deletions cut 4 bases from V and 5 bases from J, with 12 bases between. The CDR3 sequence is CASSSAGAHQPQHF. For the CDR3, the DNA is TGTGCCAGCAGTTCCGCGGGGGCGCATCAGCCCCAGCATTTT.

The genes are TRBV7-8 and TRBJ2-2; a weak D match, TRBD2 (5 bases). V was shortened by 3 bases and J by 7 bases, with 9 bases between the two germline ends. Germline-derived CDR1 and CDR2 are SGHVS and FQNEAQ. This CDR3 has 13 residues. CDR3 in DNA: TGTGCCAGCAGCTTCCTCGCGGGCGGGGAGCTGTTTTTT. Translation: CASSFLAGGELFF.

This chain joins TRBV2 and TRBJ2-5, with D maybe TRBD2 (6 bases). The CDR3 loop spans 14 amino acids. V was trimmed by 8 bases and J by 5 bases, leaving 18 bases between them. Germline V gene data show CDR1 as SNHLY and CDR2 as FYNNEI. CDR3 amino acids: CASSQGLRGETQYF. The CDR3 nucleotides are TGTGCCAGCTCCCAGGGCCTCCGGGGGGAGACCCAGTACTTC.

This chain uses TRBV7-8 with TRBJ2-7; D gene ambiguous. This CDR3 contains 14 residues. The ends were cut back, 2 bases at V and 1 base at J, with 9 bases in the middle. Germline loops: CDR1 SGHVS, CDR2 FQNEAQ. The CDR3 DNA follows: TGTGCCAGCAGCTTATTGGCCAATTCCTACGAGCAGTACGTC. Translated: CASSLLANSYEQYV.

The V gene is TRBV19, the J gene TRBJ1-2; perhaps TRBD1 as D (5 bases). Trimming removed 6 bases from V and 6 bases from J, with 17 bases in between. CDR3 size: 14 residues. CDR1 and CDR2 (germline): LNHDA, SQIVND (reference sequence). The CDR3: CASSYPGGSNGYTF. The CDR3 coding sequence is TGTGCCAGTAGCTATCCCGGGGGGTCTAATGGCTACACCTTC.

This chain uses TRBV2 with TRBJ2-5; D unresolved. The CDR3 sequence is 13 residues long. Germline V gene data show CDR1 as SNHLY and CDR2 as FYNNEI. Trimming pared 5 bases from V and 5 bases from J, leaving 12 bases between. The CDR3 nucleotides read TGTGCCAGCAGTTTTTTTGGGGTGGAGACCCAGTACTTC. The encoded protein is CASSFFGVETQYF.

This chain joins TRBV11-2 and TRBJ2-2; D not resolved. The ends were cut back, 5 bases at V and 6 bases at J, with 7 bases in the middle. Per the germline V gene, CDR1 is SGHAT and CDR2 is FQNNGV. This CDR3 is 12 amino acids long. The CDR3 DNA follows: TGTGCCAGCAGCCCTCTCGCCGGGGAGCTGTTTTTT. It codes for CASSPLAGELFF.

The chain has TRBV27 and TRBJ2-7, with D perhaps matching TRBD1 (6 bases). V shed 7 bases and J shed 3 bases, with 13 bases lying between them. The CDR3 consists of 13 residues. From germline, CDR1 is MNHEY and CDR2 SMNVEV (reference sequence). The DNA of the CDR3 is TGTGCCAGCAACCAGGACAGCTTCTACGAGCAGTACGTC. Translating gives CASNQDSFYEQYV.

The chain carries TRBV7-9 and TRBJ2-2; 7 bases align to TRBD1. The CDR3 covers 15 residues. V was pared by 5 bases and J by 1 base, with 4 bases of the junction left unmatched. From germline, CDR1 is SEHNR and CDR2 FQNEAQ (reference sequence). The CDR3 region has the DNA TGTGCCAGCAGCAACGGACAGGTGAACACCGGGGAGCTGTTTTTT. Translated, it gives CASSNGQVNTGELFF.

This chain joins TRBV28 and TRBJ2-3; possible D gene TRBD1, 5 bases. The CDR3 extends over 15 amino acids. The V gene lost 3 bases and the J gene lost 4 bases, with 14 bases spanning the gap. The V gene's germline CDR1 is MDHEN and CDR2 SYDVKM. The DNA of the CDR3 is TGTGCCAGCAGTTTGCGACAGTTTACACCAGATACGCAGTATTTT. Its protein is CASSLRQFTPDTQYF.

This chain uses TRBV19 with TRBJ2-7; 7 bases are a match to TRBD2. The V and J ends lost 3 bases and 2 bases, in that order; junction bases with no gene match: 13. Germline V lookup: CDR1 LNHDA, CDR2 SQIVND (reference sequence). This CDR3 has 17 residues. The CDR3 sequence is CASSIEAGSSQTYEQYV. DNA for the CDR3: TGTGCCAGTAGTATTGAAGCGGGGAGCTCCCAAACCTACGAGCAGTACGTC.

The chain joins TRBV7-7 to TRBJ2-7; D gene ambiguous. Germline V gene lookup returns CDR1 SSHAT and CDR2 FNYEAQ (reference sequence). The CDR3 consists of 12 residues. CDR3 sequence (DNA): TGTGCTAGCACTATGGGCCTCTACGAGCAGTACGTC. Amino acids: CASTMGLYEQYV.

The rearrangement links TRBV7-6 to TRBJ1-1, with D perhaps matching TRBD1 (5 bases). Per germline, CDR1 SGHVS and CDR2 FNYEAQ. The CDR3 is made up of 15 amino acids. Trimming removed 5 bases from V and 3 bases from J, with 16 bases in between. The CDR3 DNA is TGTGCCAGCAGCCCCTCGAGTGGGGGTCACACTGAAGCTTTCTTT. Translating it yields CASSPSSGGHTEAFF.

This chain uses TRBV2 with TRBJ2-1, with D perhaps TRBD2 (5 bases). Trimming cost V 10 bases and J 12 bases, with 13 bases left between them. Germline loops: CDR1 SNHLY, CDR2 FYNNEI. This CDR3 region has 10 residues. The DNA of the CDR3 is TGTGCCACCGGTGGGGAGATGCAGTTCTTC. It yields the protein CATGGEMQFF.